This T cell receptor beta chain originates from a study of Graves' ophthalmopathy and Graves' hyperthyroidism. Points from the study as a whole: Both an approximately 69% sensitivity and an approximately 72% specificity characterized the model's predictions of ophthalmopathy progression.

This clonotype was recorded at least ten times. Its antigen is currently unknown. As the template, RNA transcripts were used to amplify TCR beta CDR3 regions. In the first round, RT-PCR was carried out with HTBI primers, and a multiplex PCR formed the second round. TCRdb fed the multiplex PCR reads into MiXCR, producing one record per CDR3 protein. The sample has hundreds of thousands of distinct CDR3 sequences, under 25% seen once; the top ten hold more than 2.5%. The J segment lost 8 bases and the V segment lost 3 bases, leaving 9 bases of the junction unmatched. Germline assignment: CDR1 GTSNPN and CDR2 SVGIG (reference sequence). This CDR3 spans 13 amino acids.

The receptor was isolated from a woman between 18 and 29 years old with stable Graves' hyperthyroidism. Sample: peripheral blood. The chain is built from TRBV30 and TRBJ1-2; 7 bases fit TRBD1. The CDR3 coding sequence is TGTGCCTGGAGCCGGGACAGACAACTCGGCTACACCTTC. Protein sequence: CAWSRDRQLGYTF.